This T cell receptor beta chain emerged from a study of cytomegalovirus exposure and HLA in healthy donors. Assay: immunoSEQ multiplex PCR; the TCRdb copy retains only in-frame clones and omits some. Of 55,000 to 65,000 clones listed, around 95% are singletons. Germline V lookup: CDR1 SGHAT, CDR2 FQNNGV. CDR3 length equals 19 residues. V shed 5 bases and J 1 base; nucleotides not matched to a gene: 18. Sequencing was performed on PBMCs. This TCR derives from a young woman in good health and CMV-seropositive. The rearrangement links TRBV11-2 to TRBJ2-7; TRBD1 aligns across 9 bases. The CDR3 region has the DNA TGTGCCAGCAGCCTCCTGGACGAGGGGACAGGGAGTATTTCCTACGAGCAGTACTTC. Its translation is CASSLLDEGTGSISYEQYF.